This T cell receptor (beta chain) appears in the sequencing data of a study of response to subunit inactivated influenza vaccine. Findings and limits, study-wide: A suggestion made by the authors is that each seasonal influenza vaccination recruits few new T cells.

TCRdb itself ran the RT-PCR reads through MiXCR, one entry per CDR3 protein. The sample has approximately 500,000 distinct CDR3 sequences, approximately 12% seen once; the top ten hold about 12%. Germline trimming cut 3 bases from V and 10 bases from J; bases unmatched to any gene: 2. The CDR3 spans 13 residues. The germline V gene encodes CDR1 SEHNR and CDR2 FQNEAQ (reference sequence). This clonotype appeared a few times. Its matching antigen is unknown. The starting material was PBMCs from blood, obtained 40 to 50 days after vaccination. This chain uses TRBV7-9 with TRBJ2-1, with 11 bases matching TRBD2. The receptor comes from a man in his fifties who received an inactivated influenza vaccine. The CDR3 DNA reads TGTGCCAGCAGCTTCCGGACTAGCGGGGAGCAGTTCTTC. Its translation: CASSFRTSGEQFF.